A single sample is the source of the 9 T cell receptor beta chains below, sequenced in a study of blood T cell repertoires in COVID-19. Clones were sequenced by immunoSEQ multiplex PCR, and TCRdb holds only the in-frame ones, with some missing. The table lists about 75,000 clones, 80% to 95% of them singletons. Sequencing was carried out using peripheral blood. The receptors derive from a human donor in a cohort sampled during active COVID-19.

V gene TRBV5-1 combines with J gene TRBJ1-5, with 7 bases lining up with TRBD1. The trim removed 3 bases at V and 3 bases at J, leaving 6 bases unmatched. The length of the CDR3 is 15 residues. Germline loops: CDR1 SGHRS, CDR2 YFSETQ. The CDR3 DNA is TGCGCCAGCAGCTATGGGACAGAAGTCAATCAGCCCCAGCATTTT. It yields the protein CASSYGTEVNQPQHF. The full variable domain, with the rest looked up from reference TRBV5-1 and TRBJ1-5, is KAGVTQTPRYLIKTRGQQVTLSCSPISGHRSVSWYQQTPGQGLQFLFEYFSETQRNKGNFPGRFSGRQFSNSRSEMNVSTLELGDSALYLCASSYGTEVNQPQHFGDGTRLSIL.

The chain uses TRBV12-2 and TRBJ1-3; TRBD1 is the table's D call, not checked against the DNA. TRBV12-2 is reported as a pseudogene. The CDR3 is made up of 17 amino acids. CDR3 residues: CASRSNHGTVTGNTIYF. CDR3 in DNA: TGTGCAAGTCGCTCCAACCACGGGACAGTGACTGGAAACACCATATATTTT.

The sample holds one count of this clone. This chain links TRBV2 with TRBJ1-6; 9 bases map to TRBD1. The CDR3 is 14 residues long. CDR1 is SNHLY, CDR2 FYNNEI, per germline. Trimming cost V 4 bases and J 7 bases; bases outside gene matches: 2. CDR3 protein: CASSVGQGNSPLHF. The CDR3 coding sequence is TGTGCCAGCAGTGTGGGACAGGGAAATTCACCCCTCCACTTT. The full variable domain, rest sourced from reference TRBV2 and TRBJ1-6, is EPEVTQTPSHQVTQMGQEVILRCVPISNHLYFYWYRQILGQKVEFLVSFYNNEISEKSEIFDDQFSVERPDGSNFTLKIRSTKLEDSAMYFCASSVGQGNSPLHFGNGTRLTVT.

The chain employs TRBV7-9 and TRBJ2-1, with a tentative D call TRBD2 (6 bases). V lost 1 base and J 12 bases, leaving 22 bases between the germline ends. Per germline, CDR1 SEHNR and CDR2 FQNEAQ (reference sequence). The CDR3 consists of 16 residues. The CDR3 coding sequence is TGTGCCAGCAGCTTAGGTGCGGGGCATAGGGGACTCGGGCAGTTCTTC. Its translation is CASSLGAGHRGLGQFF.

The chain uses TRBV3-1 (or the pseudogene TRBV3-2) and TRBJ1-5; the D gene is possibly TRBD1 (5 bases). Between the trimmed V and J ends, which lost 4 bases and 4 bases, there was a span of 14 bases. The CDR3 spans 15 residues. Germline V gene data show CDR1 as LGHDT and CDR2 as YNNKEL (reference sequence). CDR3: CASSPQSQVNQPQHF. For the CDR3, the DNA is TGTGCCAGCAGCCCCCAATCACAGGTAAATCAGCCCCAGCATTTT.

This clone appeared many times. The chain joins TRBV19 to TRBJ1-5; a weak D match, TRBD1 (6 bases). Trimming took off 4 bases at V and 5 bases at J, with 15 bases between the two ends. This CDR3 has 15 residues. CDR1 is LNHDA, CDR2 SQIVND, per germline (reference sequence). The CDR3 region has the DNA TGTGCCAGTAGTAGCCGCTTGGGGGCGCATCAGCCCCAGCATTTT. This codes for CASSSRLGAHQPQHF.

The chain joins TRBV5-1 to TRBJ1-2, with D perhaps matching TRBD1 (6 bases). Deletions cut 0 bases from V and 4 bases from J, with 13 bases between. This CDR3 comprises 15 residues. From germline, CDR1 is SGHRS and CDR2 YFSETQ. Here the CDR3 DNA reads TGCGCCAGCAGCTTGGGGGCAGGGACACTCTATGGCTACACCTTC. It codes for CASSLGAGTLYGYTF.

This chain connects TRBV11-2 to TRBJ2-7; a weak D match, TRBD2 (6 bases). Trimming shortened V by 5 bases and J by 5 bases, and 13 bases separated the two germline ends. In germline, CDR1 is SGHAT, CDR2 FQNNGV. This CDR3 has 13 amino acids. DNA of the CDR3: TGTGCCAGCAGCCCGGGACTTCAGCACGAGCAGTACTTC. Its translation: CASSPGLQHEQYF. The entire variable domain, with the rest obtained from reference TRBV11-2 and TRBJ2-7, is as follows: EAGVAQSPRYKIIEKRQSVAFWCNPISGHATLYWYQQILGQGPKLLIQFQNNGVVDDSQLPKDRFSAERLKGVDSTLKIQPAKLEDSAVYLCASSPGLQHEQYFGPGTRLTVT.

The chain carries TRBV15 and TRBJ2-5; D is perhaps TRBD2 (5 bases). With 8 bases removed from V and 4 bases from J, the gap between germline ends came to 26 bases. Per germline, CDR1 LNHNV and CDR2 YYDKDF (reference sequence). CDR3 length equals 17 residues. The CDR3 here is CATQAETDYHLGETQYF. CDR3 nucleotides: TGTGCCACCCAAGCTGAAACAGACTACCACTTGGGAGAGACCCAGTACTTC.